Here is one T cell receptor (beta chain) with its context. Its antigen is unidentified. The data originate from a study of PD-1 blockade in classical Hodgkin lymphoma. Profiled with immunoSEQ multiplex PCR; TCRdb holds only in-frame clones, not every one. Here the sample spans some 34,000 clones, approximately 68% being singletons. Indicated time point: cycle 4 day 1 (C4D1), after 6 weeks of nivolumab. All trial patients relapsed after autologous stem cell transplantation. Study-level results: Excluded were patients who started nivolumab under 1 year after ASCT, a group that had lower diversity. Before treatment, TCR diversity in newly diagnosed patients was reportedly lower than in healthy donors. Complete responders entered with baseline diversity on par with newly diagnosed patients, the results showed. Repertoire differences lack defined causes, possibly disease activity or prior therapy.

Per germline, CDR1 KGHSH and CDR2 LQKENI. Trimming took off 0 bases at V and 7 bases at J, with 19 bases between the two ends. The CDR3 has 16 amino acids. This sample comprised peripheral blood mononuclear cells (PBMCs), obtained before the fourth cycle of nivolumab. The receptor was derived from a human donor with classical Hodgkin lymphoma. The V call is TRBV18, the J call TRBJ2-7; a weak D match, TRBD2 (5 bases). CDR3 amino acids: CASSPPKDGGSREQYF. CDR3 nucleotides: TGTGCCAGCTCACCACCGAAGGACGGAGGTTCTCGGGAGCAGTACTTC.